This TCR beta chain emerged from a study of prognosis after radiotherapy for stage I lung cancer. Germline CDR1 reads LNHNV; CDR2 reads YYDKDF (reference sequence). The CDR3 covers 15 residues. V lost 0 bases and J lost 0, with 8 bases in between. This clonotype was recorded at least ten times. TCR beta CDR3 amplification from genomic DNA was performed by two-round multiplex PCR. The first round of PCR was done with primers that matched each TRBV and TRBJ gene. TCRdb passed the multiplex PCR reads through MiXCR, listing each CDR3 protein once. The repertoire holds about 51,000 distinct CDR3 sequences, with less than 35% as singletons.

The receptor was isolated from a donor over 45 with non-small cell lung cancer. The material sequenced was PBMCs, taken before or after stereotactic body radiation therapy (not recorded which). This chain uses TRBV15 with TRBJ2-5; unclear D gene. CDR3 in amino acids: CATSRDQQNQETQYF. The CDR3 DNA reads as TGTGCCACCAGCAGAGATCAGCAGAACCAAGAGACCCAGTACTTC.